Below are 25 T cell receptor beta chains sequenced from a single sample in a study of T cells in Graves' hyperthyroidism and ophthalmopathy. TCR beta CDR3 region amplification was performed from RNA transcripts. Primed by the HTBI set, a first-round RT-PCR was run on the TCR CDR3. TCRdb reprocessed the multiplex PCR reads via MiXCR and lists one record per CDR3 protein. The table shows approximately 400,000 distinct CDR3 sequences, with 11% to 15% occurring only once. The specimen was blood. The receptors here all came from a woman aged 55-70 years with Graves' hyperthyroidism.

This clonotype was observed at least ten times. In DNA, the CDR3 is TGTGCCAGCAGCGATCAGTCCGGGACAGGGCGCCCTGGCTACACCTTC. Translating gives CASSDQSGTGRPGYTF. The rearrangement joins TRBV6-1 to TRBJ1-2, with 9 bases aligning to TRBD1. Germline loops: CDR1 MNHNS, CDR2 SASEGT. V was clipped by 6 bases and J by 7 bases; unmatched bases: 15. The CDR3 runs to 16 residues.

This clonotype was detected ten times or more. The CDR3 DNA sequence: TGTGCCAGCAGTGGGCAGGGGACGATGGCCTACGAGCAGTACTTC. Residues: CASSGQGTMAYEQYF. The rearrangement links TRBV2 to TRBJ2-7; possible D gene TRBD1, 6 bases. V lost 4 bases and J 2 bases, leaving 15 bases between the germline ends. Germline CDR1 and CDR2: SNHLY and FYNNEI. CDR3 length: 15 residues.

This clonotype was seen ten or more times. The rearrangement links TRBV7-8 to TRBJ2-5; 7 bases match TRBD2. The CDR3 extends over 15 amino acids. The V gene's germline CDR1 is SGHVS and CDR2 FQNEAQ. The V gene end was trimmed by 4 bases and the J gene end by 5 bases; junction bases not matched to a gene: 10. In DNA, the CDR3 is TGTGCCAGCAGCTCCAGACTAGCCCCCCGGGAGACCCAGTACTTC. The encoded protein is CASSSRLAPRETQYF. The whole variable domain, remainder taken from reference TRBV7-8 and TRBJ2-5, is GAGVSQSPRYKVAKRGQDVALRCDPISGHVSLFWYQQALGQGPEFLTYFQNEAQLDKSGLPSDRFFAERPEGSVSTLKIQRTQQEDSAVYLCASSSRLAPRETQYFGPGTRLLVL.

The CDR3 loop reads CASSQALAGAGEQFF. The CDR3 DNA sequence: TGCGCCAGCAGCCAGGCTCTAGCGGGAGCAGGGGAGCAGTTCTTC. The rearrangement joins TRBV5-1 to TRBJ2-1; 10 nucleotides agree with TRBD2. Losses at the gene ends were 4 bases for V and 10 bases for J; bases not matched to a gene: 11. CDR3 size: 15 residues. Germline CDR1 and CDR2: SGHRS and YFSETQ.

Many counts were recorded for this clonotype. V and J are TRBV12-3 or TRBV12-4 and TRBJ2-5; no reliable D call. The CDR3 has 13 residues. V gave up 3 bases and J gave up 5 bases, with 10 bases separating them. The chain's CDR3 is CASSFLGRETQYF. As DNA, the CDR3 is TGTGCCAGCAGTTTTTTAGGTCGGGAGACCCAGTACTTC.

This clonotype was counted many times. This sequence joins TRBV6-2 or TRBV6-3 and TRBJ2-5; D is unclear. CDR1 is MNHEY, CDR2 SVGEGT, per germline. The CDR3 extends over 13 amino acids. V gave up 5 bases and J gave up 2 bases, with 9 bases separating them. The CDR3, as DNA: TGTGCCAGCAGTACTACCCGTCAAGAGACCCAGTACTTC. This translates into CASSTTRQETQYF.

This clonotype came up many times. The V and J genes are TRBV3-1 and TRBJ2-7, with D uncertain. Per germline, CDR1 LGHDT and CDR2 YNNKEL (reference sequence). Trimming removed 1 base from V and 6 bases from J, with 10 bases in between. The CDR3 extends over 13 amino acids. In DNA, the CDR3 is TGTGCCAGCAGCCAAGGTTTAAGCAGCGAGCAGTACTTC. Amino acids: CASSQGLSSEQYF.

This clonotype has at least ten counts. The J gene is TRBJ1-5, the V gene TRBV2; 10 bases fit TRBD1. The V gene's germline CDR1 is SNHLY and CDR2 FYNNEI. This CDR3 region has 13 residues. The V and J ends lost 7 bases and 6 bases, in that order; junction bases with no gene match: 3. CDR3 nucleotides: TGTGCCAGCAAGGACAGGGGGGTTCAGCCCCAGCATTTT. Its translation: CASKDRGVQPQHF.

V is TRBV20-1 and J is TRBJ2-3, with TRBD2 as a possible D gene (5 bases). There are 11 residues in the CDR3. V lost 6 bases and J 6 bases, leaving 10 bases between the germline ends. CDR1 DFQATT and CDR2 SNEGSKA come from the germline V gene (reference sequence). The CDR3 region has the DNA TGCAGTGCCCAAACGGGGGATACGCAGTATTTT. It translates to CSAQTGDTQYF.

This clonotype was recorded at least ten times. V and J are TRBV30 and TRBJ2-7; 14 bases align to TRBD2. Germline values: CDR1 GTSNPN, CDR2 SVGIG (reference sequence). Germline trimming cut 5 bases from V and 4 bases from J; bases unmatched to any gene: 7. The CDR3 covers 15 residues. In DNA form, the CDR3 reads TGTGCCTGGGGGAAGGGACTAGCGGGAGTGTACGAGCAGTACTTC. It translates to CAWGKGLAGVYEQYF.

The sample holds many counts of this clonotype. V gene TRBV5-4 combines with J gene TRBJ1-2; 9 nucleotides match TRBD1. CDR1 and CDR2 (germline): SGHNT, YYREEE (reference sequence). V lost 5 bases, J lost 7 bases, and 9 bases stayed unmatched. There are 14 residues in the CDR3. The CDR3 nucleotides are TGTGCCAGCAGGAACACAGGGACAGGGCGTGGCTACACCTTC. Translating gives CASRNTGTGRGYTF.

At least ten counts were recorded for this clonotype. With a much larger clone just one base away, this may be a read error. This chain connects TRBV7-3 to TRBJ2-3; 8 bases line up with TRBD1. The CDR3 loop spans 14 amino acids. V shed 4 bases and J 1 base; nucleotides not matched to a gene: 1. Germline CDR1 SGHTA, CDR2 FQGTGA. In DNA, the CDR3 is TGTGCCAGCAGCTGGGGACAGGGCACAGATACGCAGTATTTT. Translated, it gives CASSWGQGTDTQYF.

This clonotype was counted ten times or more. This CDR3 reads CASSLVSGRTGELFF. CDR3 DNA: TGTGCCAGCAGCTTAGTTAGCGGGAGGACCGGGGAGCTGTTTTTT. The rearrangement joins TRBV7-2 to TRBJ2-2, with 10 bases aligning to TRBD2. Germline-derived CDR1 and CDR2 are SGHTA and FQGNSA. This CDR3 comprises 15 residues. V trimming: 1 base; J trimming: 5 bases; junction bases outside the gene matches: 1.

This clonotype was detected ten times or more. The CDR3: CASSRIGGSYGYTF. The CDR3 DNA reads as TGTGCCAGCAGCAGGATTGGGGGCTCCTATGGCTACACCTTC. The chain uses TRBV7-9 and TRBJ1-2, with D possibly TRBD1 on 6 matching bases. The CDR3 is made up of 14 amino acids. CDR1 and CDR2 from the germline V gene are SEHNR and FQNEAQ (reference sequence). V was shortened by 5 bases and J by 4 bases, with 14 bases between the two germline ends.

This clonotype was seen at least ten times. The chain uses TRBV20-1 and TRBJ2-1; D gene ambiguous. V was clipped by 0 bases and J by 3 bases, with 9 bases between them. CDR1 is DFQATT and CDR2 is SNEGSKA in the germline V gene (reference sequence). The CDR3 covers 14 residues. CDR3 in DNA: TGCAGTGCTAGAGATGACCCAGACTACAATGAGCAGTTCTTC. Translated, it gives CSARDDPDYNEQFF.

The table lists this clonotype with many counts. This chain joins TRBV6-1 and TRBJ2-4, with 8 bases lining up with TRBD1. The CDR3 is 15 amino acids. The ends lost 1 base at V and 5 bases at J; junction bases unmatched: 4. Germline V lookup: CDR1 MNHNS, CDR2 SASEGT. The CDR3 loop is CASSEVGTGENIQYF. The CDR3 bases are TGTGCCAGCAGTGAAGTCGGGACAGGAGAAAACATTCAGTACTTC.

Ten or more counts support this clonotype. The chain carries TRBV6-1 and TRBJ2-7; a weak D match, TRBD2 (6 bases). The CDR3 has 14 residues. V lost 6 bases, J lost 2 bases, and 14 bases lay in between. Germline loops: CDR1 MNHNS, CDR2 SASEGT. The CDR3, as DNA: TGTGCCAGCAGGCTAGAGCGGGCCACCTACGAGCAGTACTTC. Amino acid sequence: CASRLERATYEQYF.

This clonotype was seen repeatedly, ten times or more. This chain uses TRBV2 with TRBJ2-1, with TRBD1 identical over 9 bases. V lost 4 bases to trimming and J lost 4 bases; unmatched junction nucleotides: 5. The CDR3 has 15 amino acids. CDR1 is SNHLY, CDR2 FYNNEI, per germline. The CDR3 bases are TGTGCCAGCAGTGTGGGACAGGGTTCGTACAATGAGCAGTTCTTC. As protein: CASSVGQGSYNEQFF.

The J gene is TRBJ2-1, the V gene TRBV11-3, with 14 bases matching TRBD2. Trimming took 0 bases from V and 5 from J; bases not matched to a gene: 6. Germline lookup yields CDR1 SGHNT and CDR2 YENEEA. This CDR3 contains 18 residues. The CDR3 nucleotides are TGTGCCAGCAGCTTAGACCCTCCGGGACTAGCGGGAGACAATGAGCAGTTCTTC. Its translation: CASSLDPPGLAGDNEQFF.

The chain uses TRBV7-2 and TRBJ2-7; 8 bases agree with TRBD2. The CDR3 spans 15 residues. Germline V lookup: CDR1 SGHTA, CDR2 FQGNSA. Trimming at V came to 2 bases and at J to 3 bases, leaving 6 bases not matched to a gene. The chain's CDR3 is CASSLWAGGDYEQYF. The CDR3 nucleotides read TGTGCCAGCAGCTTATGGGCGGGAGGCGACTACGAGCAGTACTTC.

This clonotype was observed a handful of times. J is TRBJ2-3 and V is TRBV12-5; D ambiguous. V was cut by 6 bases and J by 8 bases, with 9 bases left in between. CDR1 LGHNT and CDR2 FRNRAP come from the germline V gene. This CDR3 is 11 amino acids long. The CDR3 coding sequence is TGTGCTAGTGGGGGGTTCGGTACGCAGTATTTT. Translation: CASGGFGTQYF. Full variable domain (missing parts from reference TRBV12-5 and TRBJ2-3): DARVTQTPRHKVTEMGQEVTMRCQPILGHNTVFWYRQTMMQGLELLAYFRNRAPLDDSGMPKDRFSAEMPDATLATLKIQPSEPRDSAVYFCASGGFGTQYFGPGTRLTVL.

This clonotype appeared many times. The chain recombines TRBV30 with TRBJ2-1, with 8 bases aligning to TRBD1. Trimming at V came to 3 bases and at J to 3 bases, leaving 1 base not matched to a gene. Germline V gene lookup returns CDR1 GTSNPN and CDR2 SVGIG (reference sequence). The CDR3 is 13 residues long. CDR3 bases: TGTGCCTGGAGCAGGGGGCTCTACAATGAGCAGTTCTTC. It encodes CAWSRGLYNEQFF.

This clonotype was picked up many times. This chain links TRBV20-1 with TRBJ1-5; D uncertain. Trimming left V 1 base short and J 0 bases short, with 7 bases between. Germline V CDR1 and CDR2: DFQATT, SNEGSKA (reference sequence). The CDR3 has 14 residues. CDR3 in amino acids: CSARVHDSNQPQHF. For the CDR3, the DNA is TGCAGTGCTAGAGTGCACGATAGCAATCAGCCCCAGCATTTT.

Here the CDR3 DNA reads TGTGCCAGCAGCCAAGTTGCAGGGACCCGGCCCGGGGAGCTGTTTTTT. This translates into CASSQVAGTRPGELFF. J is TRBJ2-2 and V is TRBV14; D is perhaps TRBD1 or TRBD2 (5 bases each). CDR1 and CDR2 from the germline V gene are SGHDN and FVKESK. V was clipped by 1 base and J by 6 bases, with 15 bases between them. The CDR3 is 16 amino acids.

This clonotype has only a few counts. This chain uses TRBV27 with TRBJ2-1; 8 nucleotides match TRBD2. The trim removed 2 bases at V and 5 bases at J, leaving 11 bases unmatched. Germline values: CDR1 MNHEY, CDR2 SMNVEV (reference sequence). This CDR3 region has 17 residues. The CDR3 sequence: CASSLTRGLAGNNEQFF. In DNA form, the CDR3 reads TGTGCCAGCAGTTTAACCCGGGGGCTAGCGGGTAACAATGAGCAGTTCTTC.